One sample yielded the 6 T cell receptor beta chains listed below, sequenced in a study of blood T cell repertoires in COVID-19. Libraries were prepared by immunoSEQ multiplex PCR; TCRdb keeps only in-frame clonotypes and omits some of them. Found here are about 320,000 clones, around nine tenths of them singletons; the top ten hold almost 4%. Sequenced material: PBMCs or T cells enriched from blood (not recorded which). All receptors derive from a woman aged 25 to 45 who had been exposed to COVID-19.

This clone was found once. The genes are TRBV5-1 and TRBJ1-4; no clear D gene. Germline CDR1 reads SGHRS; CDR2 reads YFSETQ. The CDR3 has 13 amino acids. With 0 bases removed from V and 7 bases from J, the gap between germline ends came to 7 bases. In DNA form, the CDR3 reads TGCGCCAGCAGCTTGGGTACTGGTGAAAAACTGTTTTTT. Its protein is CASSLGTGEKLFF.

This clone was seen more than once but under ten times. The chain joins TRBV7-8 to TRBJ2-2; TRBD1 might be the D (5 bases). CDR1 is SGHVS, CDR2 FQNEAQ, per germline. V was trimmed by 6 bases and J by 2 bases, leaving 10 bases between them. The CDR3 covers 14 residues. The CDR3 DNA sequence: TGTGCCAGCAGAGGGGTTATAAACACCGGGGAGCTGTTTTTT. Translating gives CASRGVINTGELFF.

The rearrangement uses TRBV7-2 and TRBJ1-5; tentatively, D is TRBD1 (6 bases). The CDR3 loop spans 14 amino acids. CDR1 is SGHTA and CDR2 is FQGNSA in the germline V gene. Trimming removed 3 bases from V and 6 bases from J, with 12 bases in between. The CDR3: CASSFHREGQPQHF. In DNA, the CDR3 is TGTGCCAGCAGCTTTCACAGGGAGGGTCAGCCCCAGCATTTT.

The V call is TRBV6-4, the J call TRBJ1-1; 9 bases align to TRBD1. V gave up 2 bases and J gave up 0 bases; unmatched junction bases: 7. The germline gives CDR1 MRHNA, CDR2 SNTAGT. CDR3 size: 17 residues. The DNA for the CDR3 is TGTGCCAGCAGTGACCGACAGGGGGAGGTGGTGAACACTGAAGCTTTCTTT. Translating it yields CASSDRQGEVVNTEAFF.

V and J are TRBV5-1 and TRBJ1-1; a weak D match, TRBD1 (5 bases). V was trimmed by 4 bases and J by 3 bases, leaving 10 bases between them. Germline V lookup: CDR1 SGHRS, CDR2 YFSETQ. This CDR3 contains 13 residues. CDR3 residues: CASSPTGDTEAFF. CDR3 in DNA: TGCGCCAGCAGCCCAACGGGGGACACTGAAGCTTTCTTT.

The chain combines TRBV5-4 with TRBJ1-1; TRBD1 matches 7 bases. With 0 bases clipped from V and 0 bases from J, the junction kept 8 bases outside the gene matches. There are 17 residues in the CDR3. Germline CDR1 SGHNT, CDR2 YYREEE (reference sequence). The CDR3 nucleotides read TGTGCCAGCAGCTTGGACCCCACAGGGGAGATGAACACTGAAGCTTTCTTT. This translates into CASSLDPTGEMNTEAFF.